The clone carrying this T cell receptor (beta chain) was picked up a small number of times. The antigen remains unidentified. The entry originates in a study of blood T cells in healthy people across ages. General study results and limits: From one million sequenced T cells, diversity estimates were lower bounds. With age, beta diversity per million T cells declined roughly linearly, significantly by roughly 40.

A J-beta primer mix and a sample-barcoded 5' primer were used in a second PCR of roughly 7 to 12 cycles. Using its own MiXCR run on the 5' RACE reads, TCRdb lists one record per CDR3 protein. The data hold hundreds of thousands of distinct CDR3 sequences, with about 27% observed a single time. These data also featured in a second study, about T cells of mothers and their children. Per that study: Samples came from a few healthy Caucasian mothers and their six children. It was through the M1S primer of the second PCR that sample barcodes and 2-4 random nucleotides were added.

The sequence came from a boy between 2 and 10 years old in good health. The sample taken for sequencing was blood.

The chain's CDR3 is CASSQEGEPQETQYF. The CDR3 DNA follows: TGTGCCAGCAGCCAAGAGGGGGAGCCCCAAGAGACCCAGTACTTC. The gene calls are TRBV4-2 and TRBJ2-5; tentatively, D is TRBD1 or TRBD2 (5 bases each). Germline CDR1 is LGHNA and CDR2 is YNFKEQ. The CDR3 consists of 15 residues. Trimming shortened V by 0 bases and J by 1 base, and 9 bases separated the two germline ends.